This passage covers 28 T cell receptor beta chains from one sample sequenced in a study of cytomegalovirus exposure and HLA in healthy donors. PCR was performed using 60 Vbeta and 13 Jbeta primers. Method: immunoSEQ multiplex PCR; TCRdb's copy keeps in-frame clones and lacks some. This table has around 130,000 clones, 82% appearing once. Source material: PBMCs. Source of these receptors: a woman aged 18-30 years in good health and CMV-seronegative.

The chain recombines TRBV28 with TRBJ2-7; D remains unclear. CDR1 MDHEN and CDR2 SYDVKM come from the germline V gene. V lost 4 bases to trimming and J lost 3 bases, with 16 bases between them. The CDR3 is made up of 15 amino acids. CDR3 sequence reads: CASSSPAQLIYEQYF. The CDR3 DNA reads as TGTGCCAGCAGTTCCCCGGCACAGCTGATCTACGAGCAGTACTTC.

The J gene is TRBJ2-3, the V gene TRBV5-1, with 10 bases matching TRBD2. V lost 3 bases to trimming and J lost 1 base; unmatched junction nucleotides: 8. From germline, CDR1 is SGHRS and CDR2 YFSETQ. The CDR3 is made up of 17 amino acids. The chain's CDR3 is CASSWALAGSGTDTQYF. CDR3 nucleotide sequence: TGCGCCAGCAGCTGGGCACTAGCGGGATCGGGCACAGATACGCAGTATTTT.

This sequence joins TRBV10-3 and TRBJ1-2, with 7 positions matching TRBD1. The V gene end was trimmed by 7 bases and the J gene end by 7 bases; junction bases not matched to a gene: 12. CDR1 ENHRY and CDR2 SYGVKD come from the germline V gene. This CDR3 region has 14 residues. CDR3 sequence reads: CAITRQGRKGGYTF. The DNA for the CDR3 is TGTGCCATCACCCGACAGGGCAGGAAGGGTGGCTACACCTTC.

This rearrangement joins TRBV6-5 to TRBJ2-3, with D unclear. Trimming cost V 6 bases and J 2 bases, with 9 bases left between them. The CDR3 loop spans 13 amino acids. Germline V gene data show CDR1 as MNHEY and CDR2 as SVGAGI. The CDR3 spells CASSNFHTDTQYF. CDR3 DNA: TGTGCCAGCAGCAACTTCCACACAGATACGCAGTATTTT.

CDR3 nucleotide sequence: TGTGCCAGCAGTGAGGGACAAGAGCAGTACTTC. It codes for CASSEGQEQYF. The chain employs TRBV6-1 and TRBJ2-5; TRBD1 is a possible D gene (6 bases). V was trimmed by 3 bases and J by 11 bases, leaving 10 bases between them. The CDR3 sequence is 11 residues long. Per germline, CDR1 MNHNS and CDR2 SASEGT.

As to this clone: This sample also contains other DNA sequences that code for the same CDR3. This sequence joins TRBV6-4 and TRBJ2-3; TRBD2 matches at 8 bases. There are 15 residues in the CDR3. Trimming at V came to 3 bases and at J to 3 bases, leaving 5 bases not matched to a gene. The germline V gene encodes CDR1 MRHNA and CDR2 SNTAGT. The CDR3 loop reads CASSESAGGTDTQYF. CDR3 sequence (DNA): TGTGCCAGCAGTGAATCGGCGGGGGGTACAGATACGCAGTATTTT.

J is TRBJ1-6 and V is TRBV9; D unclear. Per the germline V gene, CDR1 is SGDLS and CDR2 is YYNGEE. Deletions cut 4 bases from V and 5 bases from J, with 16 bases between. The CDR3 loop spans 16 amino acids. The CDR3 DNA follows: TGTGCCAGCAGCCCCCGCCCGGTGCGGAATAATTCACCCCTCCACTTT. Its translation: CASSPRPVRNNSPLHF. Supplemented by reference TRBV9 and TRBJ1-6, the full variable domain reads DSGVTQTPKHLITATGQRVTLRCSPRSGDLSVYWYQQSLDQGLQFLIQYYNGEERAKGNILERFSAQQFPDLHSELNLSSLELGDSALYFCASSPRPVRNNSPLHFGNGTRLTVT.

The chain combines TRBV9 with TRBJ2-1; perhaps TRBD1 as D (7 bases). Germline V gene lookup returns CDR1 SGDLS and CDR2 YYNGEE. The CDR3 is 16 amino acids. Trimming took 0 bases from V and 6 from J, leaving 16 bases between them. The DNA of the CDR3 is TGTGCCAGCAGCGTAGGGAGGGGGCTGCTTAGCAATGAGCAGTTCTTC. This translates into CASSVGRGLLSNEQFF.

The chain carries TRBV19 and TRBJ1-1; D is unclear. V was shortened by 5 bases and J by 1 base, with 11 bases between the two germline ends. There are 14 residues in the CDR3. Germline V gives CDR1 LNHDA, CDR2 SQIVND (reference sequence). CDR3: CASSLKRGNTEAFF. The DNA for the CDR3 is TGTGCCAGTAGTCTCAAACGAGGGAACACTGAAGCTTTCTTT.

The chain uses TRBV2 and TRBJ1-1; a possible D gene is TRBD1 (6 bases). Germline V gene data show CDR1 as SNHLY and CDR2 as FYNNEI. This CDR3 region has 13 residues. V lost 10 bases and J lost 0, with 12 bases in between. The CDR3, as DNA: TGTGCCACTAGGACAGAAATGAACACTGAAGCTTTCTTT. It yields the protein CATRTEMNTEAFF.

The chain combines TRBV27 with TRBJ2-1; possible D gene TRBD1, 6 bases. Trimming removed 3 bases from V and 2 bases from J, with 8 bases in between. Germline loops: CDR1 MNHEY, CDR2 SMNVEV (reference sequence). CDR3 length: 14 amino acids. The chain's CDR3 is CASSFGGAYNEQFF. The CDR3 nucleotides are TGTGCCAGCAGTTTTGGGGGCGCCTACAATGAGCAGTTCTTC.

The CDR3 DNA reads TGTGCCAGCAGCTTGTTACTGAGGGGGCGAGAAGACACCGGGGAGCTGTTTTTT. Protein product: CASSLLLRGREDTGELFF. V is TRBV5-4 and J is TRBJ2-2, with 7 bases that match TRBD1. The germline CDR1 and CDR2 sequences are SGHNT and YYREEE (reference sequence). V dropped 1 base and J dropped 3; count of bases not matched to a gene: 12. This CDR3 region has 18 residues. Combining the CDR3 with reference TRBV5-4 and TRBJ2-2 gives the whole variable domain ETGVTQSPTHLIKTRGQQVTLRCSSQSGHNTVSWYQQALGQGPQFIFQYYREEENGRGNFPPRFSGLQFPNYSSELNVNALELDDSALYLCASSLLLRGREDTGELFFGEGSRLTVL.

This sequence joins TRBV21-1 and TRBJ1-5; the table's D gene call, TRBD1, was not cross checked with the DNA. TRBV21-1 is a listed pseudogene. The CDR3 is made up of 16 amino acids. The DNA of the CDR3 is TGTGCCAGCAGCAACTCAGAGGGGGCCGGCAATCAGCCCCAGCATTTT. The encoded protein is CASSNSEGAGNQPQHF.

This chain links TRBV4-1 with TRBJ1-1; D not resolved. The CDR3 is 14 residues long. Germline V gene sequence: CDR1 MGHRA, CDR2 YSYEKL. The V and J ends lost 2 bases and 0 bases respectively, with 7 bases between them. The CDR3 DNA follows: TGCGCCAGCAGCCAATCCGGGATGAACACTGAAGCTTTCTTT. Amino acid sequence: CASSQSGMNTEAFF.

This chain joins TRBV5-1 and TRBJ2-1; D not resolved. The germline V gene encodes CDR1 SGHRS and CDR2 YFSETQ. There are 16 residues in the CDR3. V was shortened by 5 bases and J by 0 bases, with 15 bases between the two germline ends. In DNA, the CDR3 is TGCGCCAGCAGGTCCAACTTGGTTAGCTCCTACAATGAGCAGTTCTTC. Encoded protein: CASRSNLVSSYNEQFF. Full variable domain (rest looked up from reference TRBV5-1 and TRBJ2-1): KAGVTQTPRYLIKTRGQQVTLSCSPISGHRSVSWYQQTPGQGLQFLFEYFSETQRNKGNFPGRFSGRQFSNSRSEMNVSTLELGDSALYLCASRSNLVSSYNEQFFGPGTRLTVL.

There are a few counts of this clone. V usage is TRBV5-1 and J usage is TRBJ2-3, with 8 positions matching TRBD2. This CDR3 has 17 amino acids. The ends lost 3 bases at V and 4 bases at J; junction bases unmatched: 13. Germline values: CDR1 SGHRS, CDR2 YFSETQ. This CDR3 is CASSSSPAGAVADTQYF. The CDR3 DNA reads TGCGCCAGCAGCTCCTCCCCAGCGGGAGCCGTGGCAGATACGCAGTATTTT.

This clone was picked up one time. The chain couples TRBV6-6 to TRBJ2-7; TRBD1 matches 10 bases. Germline V gene data show CDR1 as MNHNY and CDR2 as SVGAGI (reference sequence). J gave up 4 bases and V 6 bases, and 6 bases lay outside the gene matches. The CDR3 is 14 amino acids. The CDR3 protein is CASSTTGGGYEQYF. CDR3 nucleotide sequence: TGTGCCAGCAGCACGACAGGGGGCGGATACGAGCAGTACTTC.

The chain joins TRBV5-1 to TRBJ2-3; 10 bases fit TRBD2. CDR1 is SGHRS, CDR2 YFSETQ, per germline. The CDR3 covers 17 residues. Trimming removed 2 bases from V and 4 bases from J; junction bases left unmatched: 10. CDR3 protein: CASSFTGSGRASDTQYF. The CDR3 DNA is TGCGCCAGCAGCTTTACCGGGAGCGGGAGGGCCTCAGATACGCAGTATTTT.

The chain carries TRBV7-9 and TRBJ1-1; 10 nucleotides line up with TRBD1. This CDR3 has 14 amino acids. Per the germline V gene, CDR1 is SEHNR and CDR2 is FQNEAQ (reference sequence). V lost 4 bases to trimming and J lost 4 bases; unmatched junction nucleotides: 3. In DNA, the CDR3 is TGTGCCAGCAGCTCAGGGACAGGGGCCACTGAAGCTTTCTTT. Amino acid sequence: CASSSGTGATEAFF.

The rearrangement joins TRBV19 to TRBJ2-1, with 7 bases that match TRBD2. The CDR3 is 16 amino acids. Germline trimming cut 8 bases from V and 4 bases from J; bases unmatched to any gene: 14. Germline CDR1 is LNHDA and CDR2 is SQIVND (reference sequence). The CDR3 DNA reads as TGTGCCAGTGGAGAGCTTCGGGCGGGGGTTTACAATGAGCAGTTCTTC. Translated, it gives CASGELRAGVYNEQFF.

This CDR3 is CASSERRDSLDGYTF. In DNA form, the CDR3 reads TGTGCCAGCAGTGAACGACGGGACAGTTTGGACGGCTACACCTTC. The chain links TRBV25-1 to TRBJ1-2; TRBD1 matches at 7 bases. The germline CDR1 and CDR2 sequences are MGHDK and SYGVNS. The J segment lost 8 bases and the V segment lost 2 bases, leaving 11 bases of the junction unmatched. The CDR3 runs to 15 residues.

This clone was detected only once. The rearrangement joins TRBV6-1 to TRBJ2-2; no definite D call. V dropped 6 bases and J dropped 1 base, with 6 bases sitting between them. This CDR3 region has 13 residues. CDR1 and CDR2 (germline): MNHNS, SASEGT. For the CDR3, the DNA is TGTGCCAGCAGGAGAGAGAACACCGGGGAGCTGTTTTTT. Its translation is CASRRENTGELFF.

The chain links TRBV6-6 to TRBJ1-5, with D hard to call. Germline CDR1 and CDR2: MNHNY and SVGAGI (reference sequence). This CDR3 is built from 12 residues. V was cut by 6 bases and J by 3 bases, with 6 bases left in between. The CDR3 DNA is TGTGCCAGCAGCGGGGTCAATCAGCCCCAGCATTTT. As protein: CASSGVNQPQHF.

This clone was counted a single time. The chain is built from TRBV5-4 and TRBJ1-1, with D possibly matching TRBD1 (5 bases). The CDR3 loop spans 14 amino acids. Germline CDR1 SGHNT, CDR2 YYREEE (reference sequence). V dropped 3 bases and J dropped 0 bases, with 9 bases sitting between them. The CDR3 region has the DNA TGTGCCAGCAGCTCCGGACAACTGAACACTGAAGCTTTCTTT. Protein product: CASSSGQLNTEAFF.

The chain links TRBV18 to TRBJ2-5, with D possibly TRBD1 on 8 matching bases. The CDR3 runs to 14 residues. The V and J ends lost 6 bases and 5 bases respectively, with 16 bases between them. Germline CDR1 and CDR2: KGHSH and LQKENI. CDR3 nucleotides: TGTGCCAGCTCGCCCGACAGGGGAGGGGAGACCCAGTACTTC. This sequence encodes CASSPDRGGETQYF.

The V and J genes are TRBV27 and TRBJ2-1, with D unclear. The V end lost 9 bases, the J end lost 10 bases, and 13 bases lay between the germline ends. This CDR3 spans 11 amino acids. In germline, CDR1 is MNHEY, CDR2 SMNVEV (reference sequence). The CDR3 bases are TGTGCCAGACCGTACCCCAGGGAGCAGTTCTTC. Its protein product is CARPYPREQFF.

V and J are TRBV11-2 and TRBJ1-5; D call uncertain. The CDR3 is made up of 13 amino acids. V was trimmed by 3 bases and J by 9 bases, leaving 12 bases between them. Looked up from germline, CDR1 is SGHAT and CDR2 is FQNNGV. DNA for the CDR3: TGTGCCAGCAGCTTTGGCAGCCGGGGGCCCCAGCATTTT. It is translated as CASSFGSRGPQHF.

The CDR3 nucleotides are TGCGCCAGCAGCTCCACCATACAGGGATATAATGAGCAGTTCTTC. It is translated as CASSSTIQGYNEQFF. This chain links TRBV5-1 with TRBJ2-1; tentatively, D is TRBD1 (6 bases). Germline assignment: CDR1 SGHRS and CDR2 YFSETQ. V lost 3 bases and J 7 bases, leaving 17 bases between the germline ends. This CDR3 is built from 15 residues. The entire variable domain, with the rest obtained from reference TRBV5-1 and TRBJ2-1, is as follows: KAGVTQTPRYLIKTRGQQVTLSCSPISGHRSVSWYQQTPGQGLQFLFEYFSETQRNKGNFPGRFSGRQFSNSRSEMNVSTLELGDSALYLCASSSTIQGYNEQFFGPGTRLTVL.